This TCR beta chain is from a study of identical twins. A universal primer site arose from template switching, and cDNA bore unique molecular identifiers. TCRdb analysed the 5' RACE reads with MiXCR anew, one entry per CDR3 protein. This sample yields 450,000 or so distinct CDR3 sequences, of which 14% are seen a single time; approximately 0.52% belongs to the top ten. After removal of 6 bases from V and 1 base from J, the junction contained 3 bases not matched to a gene. This CDR3 is 15 amino acids long. Every donor was a healthy Caucasian. As concerns this clonotype: The antigen is undetermined.

Findings of the study overall: Out-of-frame alpha sequences that twins shared showed excess low generation probability. Within beta out-of-frame sequences, the excess sharing observed between twins was weaker.

These data also featured in a second study, about yellow fever vaccine responses in identical twins.

The source material was CD4+ T cells sorted from blood. The receptor comes from a woman aged 18-35 years in good health. This rearrangement joins TRBV12-3 or TRBV12-4 to TRBJ2-2; 9 nucleotides match TRBD2. CDR3 sequence reads: CASRPAGGNTGELFF. The CDR3 DNA reads TGTGCCAGCAGACCAGCGGGGGGGAACACCGGGGAGCTGTTTTTT.